Below are 5 T cell receptor beta chains sequenced from a single sample in a study of shared clonotypes between healthy human individuals. Measured with immunoSEQ multiplex PCR; TCRdb has only the in-frame clones, and not every one. The sample carries some 100,000 clones, more than 65% recorded once. The sample was memory CD8+ T cells sorted from blood. The subset is: CD45RO+ cells pooled with CCR7-negative TemRA cells. All receptors derive from a woman aged 25 to 39 in good health.

The genes are TRBV5-1 and TRBJ2-3; possibly TRBD2 for D (6 bases). Germline assignment: CDR1 SGHRS and CDR2 YFSETQ. V lost 6 bases, J lost 8 bases, and 10 bases lay in between. CDR3 length: 11 residues. The CDR3 nucleotides are TGCGCCAGCACCGGGAGTGGTACGCAGTATTTT. Its translation is CASTGSGTQYF.

This clone was recorded many times. J is TRBJ2-1 and V is TRBV19; 13 bases align to TRBD2. Germline values: CDR1 LNHDA, CDR2 SQIVND (reference sequence). The CDR3 has 17 residues. Unmatched junction bases numbered 15, after V lost 7 bases and J lost 9 bases. The CDR3 spells CASTLTPGLAGEGEQFF. In DNA form, the CDR3 reads TGTGCCAGTACCTTAACCCCCGGACTAGCGGGAGAGGGTGAGCAGTTCTTC. The full variable domain, in which reference TRBV19 and TRBJ2-1 provide the parts outside the CDR3, is DGGITQSPKYLFRKEGQNVTLSCEQNLNHDAMYWYRQDPGQGLRLIYYSQIVNDFQKGDIAEGYSVSREKKESFPLTVTSAQKNPTAFYLCASTLTPGLAGEGEQFFGPGTRLTVL.

This rearrangement joins TRBV4-1 to TRBJ2-1; D unresolved. CDR3 length: 18 amino acids. Trimming shortened V by 1 base and J by 0 bases, and 16 bases separated the two germline ends. The V gene's germline CDR1 is MGHRA and CDR2 YSYEKL. This CDR3 reads CASSQALKTVSSYNEQFF. The CDR3 nucleotides read TGCGCCAGCAGCCAAGCCCTTAAGACGGTAAGCTCCTACAATGAGCAGTTCTTC.

The chain combines TRBV28 with TRBJ2-7; 7 bases fit TRBD1. Losses at the gene ends were 4 bases for V and 4 bases for J; bases not matched to a gene: 7. Germline V CDR1 and CDR2: MDHEN, SYDVKM. The CDR3 consists of 14 residues. In DNA form, the CDR3 reads TGTGCCAGCAGTTACACGGACAGGCAGTACGAGCAGTACTTC. Residues: CASSYTDRQYEQYF.

A word on this clone: A far larger clone differs by one base, so this is likely a read error. The CDR3 region has the DNA TGTGCCAGCAGTGTGGACAGAACTAGCTTATACGAGCAGTACTTC. This codes for CASSVDRTSLYEQYF. This sequence joins TRBV6-9 and TRBJ2-7; tentatively, D is TRBD1 or TRBD2 (6 bases each). Germline V gene sequence: CDR1 MNHGY, CDR2 SVAAGI. The CDR3 is 15 amino acids. Between the trimmed V and J ends, which lost 5 bases and 4 bases, there was a span of 18 bases.